The 8 T cell receptor beta chains below were found in one sample sequenced in a study of cytomegalovirus exposure and HLA in healthy donors. A multiplex PCR was run with 60 Vbeta primers and 13 Jbeta primers. The table came from immunoSEQ multiplex PCR; TCRdb's copy has only in-frame clones and leaves some out. The profile shows some 150,000 clones, about three quarters of them singletons. Sequences were obtained from PBMCs. These receptor sequences come from a female donor in good health and CMV-seropositive.

This clone was recorded once. The V call is TRBV9, the J call TRBJ1-1; the D gene is possibly TRBD1 (6 bases). V lost 3 bases and J 1 base, leaving 7 bases between the germline ends. Germline CDR1 is SGDLS and CDR2 is YYNGEE. This CDR3 contains 13 residues. In nucleotides, the CDR3 is TGTGCCAGCAGCGCGGGACAGAACACTGAAGCTTTCTTT. It is translated as CASSAGQNTEAFF.

The chain has TRBV25-1 and TRBJ2-3; TRBD2 matches at 9 bases. Germline V gene sequence: CDR1 MGHDK, CDR2 SYGVNS. V shed 0 bases, J shed 2 bases, and the junction held 9 bases outside the gene matches. The length of the CDR3 is 18 residues. Written as DNA, the CDR3 is TGTGCCAGCAGTGAATACCCCTCTGCGGGAGGGTACACAGATACGCAGTATTTT. Its protein is CASSEYPSAGGYTDTQYF.

The chain recombines TRBV5-4 with TRBJ2-7, with D possibly TRBD1 on 5 matching bases. Trimming pared 3 bases from V and 4 bases from J, leaving 11 bases between. Germline V lookup: CDR1 SGHNT, CDR2 YYREEE (reference sequence). The CDR3 sequence is 13 residues long. The CDR3: CASSSSGRYEQYF. The CDR3, as DNA: TGTGCCAGCAGCTCCTCAGGGCGGTACGAGCAGTACTTC.

The CDR3 region is CASSLAGGLTGELFF. The CDR3 DNA is TGTGCCAGCAGCTTAGCGGGGGGGCTCACCGGGGAGCTGTTTTTT. V is TRBV11-2 and J is TRBJ2-2, with 8 bases lining up with TRBD2. The V gene's germline CDR1 is SGHAT and CDR2 FQNNGV. The CDR3 length is 15 residues. V shed 1 base, J shed 4 bases, and the junction held 2 bases outside the gene matches.

This CDR3 reads CASSELRERYEQYF. The DNA for the CDR3 is TGTGCCAGCAGTGAATTAAGGGAGCGCTACGAGCAGTACTTC. V gene TRBV6-1 combines with J gene TRBJ2-7; D possibly corresponds to TRBD2 (5 bases). This CDR3 has 14 residues. Per germline, CDR1 MNHNS and CDR2 SASEGT. V shed 2 bases and J shed 3 bases, with 11 bases lying between them.

CDR3 nucleotide sequence: TGTGCCAGTAATCCGGGACAGCACACAGATACGCAGTATTTT. Translating gives CASNPGQHTDTQYF. The chain couples TRBV19 to TRBJ2-3; 7 positions match TRBD1. CDR3 size: 14 residues. The V and J ends lost 7 bases and 2 bases, in that order; junction bases with no gene match: 6. CDR1 LNHDA and CDR2 SQIVND come from the germline V gene (reference sequence).

This chain connects TRBV18 to TRBJ2-7; TRBD2 agrees at 12 bases. The junction had 6 bases not matched to a gene; V was cut back by 5 bases and J by 4 bases. The CDR3 consists of 15 residues. The germline V gene has CDR1 KGHSH and CDR2 LQKENI. The CDR3 bases are TGTGCCAGCTCAGAGACTAGCGGGAGTACGTACGAGCAGTACTTC. It codes for CASSETSGSTYEQYF.

The chain joins TRBV27 to TRBJ1-2; the match to TRBD1 covers 9 bases. This CDR3 has 15 residues. V lost 3 bases, J lost 6 bases, and 8 bases stayed unmatched. CDR1 MNHEY and CDR2 SMNVEV come from the germline V gene (reference sequence). The CDR3: CASSLGWGQGHGYTF. The CDR3 DNA follows: TGTGCCAGCAGTTTGGGGTGGGGACAGGGACATGGCTACACCTTC.